This paragraph covers one TCR beta chain sequence. What it binds is unknown. This record belongs to a study of PD-1 blockade in classical Hodgkin lymphoma. Study-wide findings and caveats: With CD4+ cells, TCR diversity rose significantly by C4D1, but not with CD8+ cells. According to reports, newly diagnosed patients had lower baseline TCR diversity than healthy donors, and relapsed/refractory patients had lower baseline TCR diversity still. With respect to the repertoire differences, their causes, possibly disease activity or prior therapy, remain undefined.

All patients experienced relapse after autologous stem cell transplantation, and brentuximab vedotin exposure was variable. The V segment lost 3 bases and the J segment 0 bases; nucleotides outside the gene matches: 7. This CDR3 has 19 residues. Looked up from germline, CDR1 is SGDLS and CDR2 is YYNGEE. Data came from immunoSEQ multiplex PCR; TCRdb stores just in-frame clones and leaves some out. The sample contains about 5,900 clones, approximately 86% of which appear only once. The TCR comes from a human donor with classical Hodgkin lymphoma. This specimen was peripheral blood mononuclear cells (PBMCs), taken before the second cycle of nivolumab. V usage is TRBV9 and J usage is TRBJ2-1, with 15 bases fitting TRBD2. The CDR3 bases are TGTGCCAGCAGCGCGGGACTAGCGGGGGGCCCGAGCTCCTACAATGAGCAGTTCTTC. This gives the protein CASSAGLAGGPSSYNEQFF.